What follows describes a single TCR beta chain. The sample originates from a study of patients and donors after allogeneic stem cell transplantation. TCRdb passed the RT-PCR reads through MiXCR, listing each CDR3 protein once. The sample lists 200,000 to 250,000 distinct CDR3 sequences; more than 35% were seen once. Trimming removed 7 bases at V and 2 bases at J, with 14 bases between. Germline CDR1 and CDR2: SGHTA and FQGNSA. There are 14 residues in the CDR3. The specimen sequenced was blood, either unsorted or a sorted T cell fraction (not recorded which). The chain uses TRBV7-2 and TRBJ1-2; D unresolved. The receptor was derived from a human donor who was either an allogeneic HSCT recipient or a stem cell or donor lymphocyte infusion donor (not recorded which). It is not recorded whose cells these are; they may come from a transplant donor. The CDR3 sequence: CASNSPGVNYGYTF. The CDR3, as DNA: TGTGCCAGCAACTCTCCGGGAGTAAACTATGGCTACACCTTC.